Described below is a single T cell receptor beta chain sequence and its context. The junction had 13 bases not matched to a gene; V was cut back by 5 bases and J by 6 bases. This CDR3 has 17 residues. CDR1 and CDR2 from the germline V gene are PRHDT and FYEKMQ (reference sequence). These data come from a study of OX40 agonist ivuxolimab in advanced cancers. Turning to the study itself: Patients were dosed intravenously with ivuxolimab at 0.01 to 10 mg/kg every 2 weeks. Those treated in dose escalation had hepatocellular carcinoma, melanoma, renal cell cancer or head and neck cancer.

The method was immunoSEQ multiplex PCR; TCRdb's version includes in-frame clones alone and lacks a portion of them. The repertoire includes over 25,000 clones, under 90% of them detected once, and about 30% sits in the top ten. The TCR sequence derives from an adult with an advanced solid tumor such as melanoma, head and neck, liver or kidney cancer. The specimen comprised CD4+ or CD8+ T cells sorted from blood, sampled in a trial of the OX40 agonist ivuxolimab. The chain carries TRBV13 and TRBJ2-3; 11 bases match TRBD2. This CDR3 is CASSQYLSGGGLDTQYF. The CDR3 DNA sequence: TGTGCCAGCAGCCAATACCTTAGCGGGGGGGGCCTTGATACGCAGTATTTT.